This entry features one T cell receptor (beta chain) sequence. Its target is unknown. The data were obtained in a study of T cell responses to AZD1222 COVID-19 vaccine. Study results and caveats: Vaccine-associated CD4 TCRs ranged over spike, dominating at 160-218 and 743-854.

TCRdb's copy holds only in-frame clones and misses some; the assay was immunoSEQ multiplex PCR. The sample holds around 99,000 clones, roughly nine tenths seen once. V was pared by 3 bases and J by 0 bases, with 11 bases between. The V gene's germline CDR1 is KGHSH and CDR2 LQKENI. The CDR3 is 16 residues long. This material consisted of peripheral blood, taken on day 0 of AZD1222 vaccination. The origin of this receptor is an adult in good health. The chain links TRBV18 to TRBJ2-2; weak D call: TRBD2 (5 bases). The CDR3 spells CASSPFRGSNTGELFF. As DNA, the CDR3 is TGTGCCAGCTCACCGTTTCGGGGTTCGAACACCGGGGAGCTGTTTTTT. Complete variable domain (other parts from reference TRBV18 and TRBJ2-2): NAGVMQNPRHLVRRRGQEARLRCSPMKGHSHVYWYRQLPEEGLKFMVYLQKENIIDESGMPKERFSAEFPKEGPSILRIQQVVRGDSAAYFCASSPFRGSNTGELFFGEGSRLTVL.